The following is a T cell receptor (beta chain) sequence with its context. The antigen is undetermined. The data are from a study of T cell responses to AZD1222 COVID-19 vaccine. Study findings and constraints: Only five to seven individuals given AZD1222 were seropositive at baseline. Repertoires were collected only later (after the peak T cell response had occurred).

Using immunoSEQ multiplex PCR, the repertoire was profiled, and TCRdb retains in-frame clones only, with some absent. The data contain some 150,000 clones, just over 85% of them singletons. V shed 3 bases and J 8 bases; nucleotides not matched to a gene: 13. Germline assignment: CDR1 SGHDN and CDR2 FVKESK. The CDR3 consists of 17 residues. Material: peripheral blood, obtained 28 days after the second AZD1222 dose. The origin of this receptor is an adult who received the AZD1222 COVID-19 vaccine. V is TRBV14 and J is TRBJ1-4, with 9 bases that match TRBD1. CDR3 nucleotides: TGTGCCAGCAGCCAGGGCCATGGACAGGGGTCCCACGAAAAACTGTTTTTT. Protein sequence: CASSQGHGQGSHEKLFF.